One sample yielded the 24 T cell receptor beta chains listed below, sequenced in a study of T cell clonality in common variable immunodeficiency. Clones were sequenced by immunoSEQ multiplex PCR, and TCRdb holds only the in-frame ones, with some missing. The sample gives 40,000 to 65,000 clones, none seen only once, and the top ten clones hold roughly 3.5%. The specimen sequenced was peripheral blood mononuclear cells. The receptors stem from a person aged 18 to 75 in good health.

This clone was observed many times. The read stops 3 residues short of the end of the CDR3; the missing end is completed from the germline J gene. The V call is TRBV5-1, the J call TRBJ1-1; unclear D gene. The V end was cut by 0 bases, the J end by 2 bases, with 8 bases between. The CDR3 loop spans 14 amino acids. CDR1 SGHRS and CDR2 YFSETQ come from the germline V gene. The CDR3 sequence: CASSLEGGNTEAFF. CDR3 bases read: TGCGCCAGCAGCTTGGAAGGCGGCAACACTGAA.

The table lists this clone with many counts. The DNA ends 3 residues before the CDR3 does, and the rest of the CDR3 is filled in from the germline J gene. This chain connects TRBV20-1 to TRBJ2-7, with 10 bases lining up with TRBD2. Germline V CDR1 and CDR2: DFQATT, SNEGSKA (reference sequence). The CDR3 is 14 residues long. V was pared by 5 bases and J by 3 bases, with 7 bases of the junction left unmatched. CDR3 in amino acids: CSAGDSGGYYEQYF. The sequenced CDR3 bases are TGCAGTGCTGGGGATAGCGGGGGGTACTACGAG.

This clone was seen a few times. Here the CDR3 reads CASSCSATSGYYNEQFF. Partial CDR3 DNA: TGTGCCAGCAGTTGCTCGGCGACTAGCGGGTACTACAATGAG. The chain employs TRBV6-2 or TRBV6-3 and TRBJ2-1; 10 bases are a match to TRBD2. The missing CDR3 end, 3 residues past where the read stops, is filled in from the germline J gene. J was trimmed by 3 bases and V by 4 bases; bases with no gene match: 9. The CDR3 loop spans 17 amino acids. In germline, CDR1 is MNHEY, CDR2 SVGEGT.

This clone was counted many times. The read falls 3 residues short of the CDR3 end, and the missing part is taken from the germline J gene. The V and J genes are TRBV7-9 and TRBJ2-1; D is undetermined. The CDR3 length is 14 residues. CDR1 SEHNR and CDR2 FQNEAQ come from the germline V gene (reference sequence). V was clipped by 2 bases and J by 4 bases, with 9 bases between them. CDR3 protein: CASSLTSGYNEQFF. The sequenced part of the CDR3 DNA is TGTGCCAGCAGCTTAACATCCGGGTACAATGAG.

This clone was detected ten times or more. The missing CDR3 end, 3 residues past where the read stops, is filled in from the germline J gene. V and J are TRBV2 and TRBJ2-3; D perhaps matches TRBD2 (6 bases). This CDR3 contains 12 residues. V lost 6 bases, J lost 8 bases, and 12 bases lay in between. CDR1 SNHLY and CDR2 FYNNEI come from the germline V gene. The CDR3 is CASRPGLGTQYF. Incomplete CDR3 DNA: TGTGCCAGCAGGCCGGGACTCGGTACG.

This clone was counted at least ten times. The DNA ends 3 residues before the CDR3 does, and the rest of the CDR3 is filled in from the germline J gene. The chain has TRBV6-4 and TRBJ2-7; D is unresolved. The V gene lost 0 bases and the J gene lost 4 bases, with 16 bases spanning the gap. The germline CDR1 and CDR2 sequences are MRHNA and SNTAGT. This CDR3 has 16 amino acids. The CDR3 sequence is CASSDSKGPSLYEQYF. The sequenced CDR3 bases are TGTGCCAGCAGTGACTCTAAGGGCCCTTCATTGTACGAG.

This clone was seen ten or more times. Coverage ceases 3 residues before the CDR3 finishes, and the germline J gene fills in the end. V gene TRBV7-8 combines with J gene TRBJ2-5; 8 nucleotides match TRBD2. After removal of 3 bases from V and 5 bases from J, the junction contained 8 bases not matched to a gene. Germline V gene sequence: CDR1 SGHVS, CDR2 FQNEAQ. CDR3 length: 15 residues. The CDR3 spells CASSFSAGVGETQYF. CDR3 DNA (partial): TGTGCCAGCAGCTTTTCAGCGGGAGTTGGGGAGACC.

This clone was observed at least ten times. The CDR3 extends 3 residues past the end of the read, so its final part is completed from the germline J gene. The chain is built from TRBV30 and TRBJ2-7; 8 positions match TRBD2. The germline CDR1 and CDR2 sequences are GTSNPN and SVGIG (reference sequence). V lost 1 base, J lost 6 bases, and 2 bases stayed unmatched. This CDR3 comprises 12 residues. Partial CDR3 DNA: TGTGCCTGGAGTGCAGCGGGAGTCGAG. Encoded protein: CAWSAAGVE. The CDR3, in full, reads CAWSAAGVEQYF. The full variable domain, completed using reference TRBV30 and TRBJ2-7, is SQTIHQWPATLVQPVGSPLSLECTVEGTSNPNLYWYRQAAGRGLQLLFYSVGIGQISSEVPQNLSASRPQDRQFILSSKKLLLSDSGFYLCAWSAAGVEQYFGPGTRLTVT.

Ten or more counts support this clone. The CDR3 spells CASTPRVGLGSTEAFF. The CDR3 bases that were read are TGTGCCAGTACCCCGCGGGTAGGACTCGGTTCCACTGAA. The gene calls are TRBV19 and TRBJ1-1; D call uncertain. Sequencing ends 3 residues short of the CDR3 end; the germline J gene provides the rest. Germline assignment: CDR1 LNHDA and CDR2 SQIVND (reference sequence). CDR3 length: 16 residues. Trimming pared 7 bases from V and 4 bases from J, leaving 22 bases between. The full variable domain, its missing parts supplied by reference TRBV19 and TRBJ1-1, is DGGITQSPKYLFRKEGQNVTLSCEQNLNHDAMYWYRQDPGQGLRLIYYSQIVNDFQKGDIAEGYSVSREKKESFPLTVTSAQKNPTAFYLCASTPRVGLGSTEAFFGQGTRLTVV.

The sample holds many counts of this clone. The observed sequence ends 3 residues before the CDR3 terminus, with the missing tail filled in from the germline J gene. V usage is TRBV20-1 and J usage is TRBJ2-7, with 10 bases fitting TRBD2. The length of the CDR3 is 15 residues. The germline gives CDR1 DFQATT, CDR2 SNEGSKA (reference sequence). Losses at the gene ends were 6 bases for V and 1 base for J; bases not matched to a gene: 9. The CDR3 here is CSAPEGLASSYEQYF. The CDR3 bases that were read are TGCAGTGCCCCTGAGGGACTAGCGTCGTCCTACGAG.

This clone was seen many times. The observed sequence ends 3 residues before the CDR3 terminus, with the missing tail filled in from the germline J gene. This chain connects TRBV18 to TRBJ2-1; 7 nucleotides agree with TRBD2. The CDR3 totals 13 residues. The junction had 5 bases not matched to a gene; V was cut back by 6 bases and J by 6 bases. From germline, CDR1 is KGHSH and CDR2 LQKENI. The CDR3 bases that were read are TGTGCCAGCTCTCAGGGACTATTCAATGAG. Amino acids: CASSQGLFNE. The CDR3, in full, reads CASSQGLFNEQFF. Looking up the rest from reference TRBV18 and TRBJ2-1 gives the full variable domain: NAGVMQNPRHLVRRRGQEARLRCSPMKGHSHVYWYRQLPEEGLKFMVYLQKENIIDESGMPKERFSAEFPKEGPSILRIQQVVRGDSAAYFCASSQGLFNEQFFGPGTRLTVL.

Many counts were recorded for this clone. The sequenced fragment ends 3 residues before the CDR3 boundary, so the rest is inferred from the germline J gene. The chain couples TRBV4-2 to TRBJ1-5; TRBD1 matches at 8 bases. V was pared by 3 bases and J by 5 bases, with 18 bases of the junction left unmatched. CDR1 and CDR2 from the germline V gene are LGHNA and YNFKEQ. This CDR3 is built from 19 residues. The CDR3 DNA, read in part, is TGTGCCAGCAGCCATGGTACAGACAGGGGCTGCTTATGGGATCAGCCC. Translated, it gives CASSHGTDRGCLWDQP. The complete CDR3 reads CASSHGTDRGCLWDQPQHF.

This clone has ten or more counts. The CDR3 end is not reached by the read, which stops 3 residues before it; the germline J gene fills it in. The chain links TRBV20-1 to TRBJ2-7; D is perhaps TRBD1 or TRBD2 (6 bases each). The V end lost 1 base, the J end lost 0 bases, and 13 bases lay between the germline ends. This CDR3 spans 15 amino acids. CDR1 is DFQATT, CDR2 SNEGSKA, per germline (reference sequence). The CDR3 bases that were read are TGCAGTGCTAGAGTAGTCAGGGGAGGCTCCTACGAG. Translating gives CSARVVRGGSYE. The entire CDR3 protein is CSARVVRGGSYEQYF.

This clone was observed many times. The CDR3 is cut off 3 residues early in the read; its end comes from the germline J gene. The chain recombines TRBV5-4 with TRBJ2-7; TRBD2 aligns across 11 bases. The V segment lost 6 bases and the J segment 5 bases; nucleotides outside the gene matches: 13. The CDR3 consists of 16 residues. Germline CDR1 SGHNT, CDR2 YYREEE (reference sequence). The CDR3 bases that were read are TGTGCCAGCACCCTGGTCAGGGCTAGCGGGAGGAACGAG. Amino acid sequence: CASTLVRASGRNE. The complete CDR3 protein is CASTLVRASGRNEQYF.

This clone was observed at least ten times. Read coverage stops 3 residues before the CDR3 terminus; the germline J gene supplies the remainder. The chain couples TRBV5-4 to TRBJ2-5, with D possibly matching TRBD2 (5 bases). This CDR3 contains 14 residues. The germline gives CDR1 SGHNT, CDR2 YYREEE (reference sequence). V gave up 4 bases and J gave up 4 bases, with 14 bases separating them. Incomplete CDR3 DNA: TGTGCCAGCAGCCAAACACTAGTTTCAGAGACC. It encodes CASSQTLVSET. The CDR3, in full, reads CASSQTLVSETQYF.

Many counts were recorded for this clone. At one end, the junction sequence differs from germline, possibly due to a read error. Read sequence stops 3 residues before the CDR3 end, and the germline J gene provides the missing end. This chain joins TRBV5-6 and TRBJ1-1, with D perhaps TRBD1 (6 bases). The CDR3 is made up of 15 amino acids. Per the germline V gene, CDR1 is SGHDT and CDR2 is YYEEEE. The CDR3 sequence: CASSWASGENSEAFF. Incomplete CDR3 DNA: TGTGCCAGCAGCTGGGCATCAGGGGAGAACAGTGAA. The entire variable domain, with the rest obtained from reference TRBV5-6 and TRBJ1-1, is as follows: DAGVTQSPTHLIKTRGQQVTLRCSPKSGHDTVSWYQQALGQGPQFIFQYYEEEERQRGNFPDRFSGHQFPNYSSELNVNALLLGDSALYLCASSWASGENSEAFFGQGTRLTVV.

In its sample, this clone was seen many times. A junction boundary mismatches the germline segment, possibly from a read error. The read falls 3 residues short of the CDR3 end, and the missing part is taken from the germline J gene. This chain links TRBV7-7 with TRBJ2-2; D remains ambiguous. Looked up from germline, CDR1 is SSHAT and CDR2 is FNYEAQ (reference sequence). This CDR3 comprises 13 residues. The CDR3 protein is CASSLQYTGELFF. The CDR3 DNA, read in part, is TGTGCTAGCAGCTTACAGTACACCGGGGAG.

For this clone: The read terminates 3 residues before the CDR3 end, so the remaining end is supplied by the germline J gene. The rearrangement joins TRBV7-2 to TRBJ2-7; TRBD2 matches 7 bases. CDR1 SGHTA and CDR2 FQGNSA come from the germline V gene. V trimming: 8 bases; J trimming: 6 bases; junction bases outside the gene matches: 10. CDR3 length: 13 amino acids. The CDR3 reads CASAAGAGCEQYF. The sequenced CDR3 bases are TGTGCCAGCGCCGCGGGAGCGGGTTGCGAG.

This clone came up many times. The CDR3 is cut off 3 residues early in the read; its end comes from the germline J gene. V is TRBV30 and J is TRBJ2-2; possible D gene TRBD2, 6 bases. Germline V gives CDR1 GTSNPN, CDR2 SVGIG (reference sequence). This CDR3 has 14 residues. V was trimmed by 0 bases and J by 5 bases, leaving 10 bases between them. CDR3 sequence reads: CAWSVVAETGELFF. Incomplete CDR3 DNA: TGTGCCTGGAGTGTGGTAGCGGAAACCGGGGAG. Using reference TRBV30 and TRBJ2-2 for the parts outside the CDR3, the full variable domain is SQTIHQWPATLVQPVGSPLSLECTVEGTSNPNLYWYRQAAGRGLQLLFYSVGIGQISSEVPQNLSASRPQDRQFILSSKKLLLSDSGFYLCAWSVVAETGELFFGEGSRLTVL.

This clone came up a few times. CDR3 DNA (partial): TGTGCCAGCAGCTCAGTTGCAACTAATGAAAAG. It specifies CASSSVATNEK. The full CDR3 reads CASSSVATNEKLFF. The genes are TRBV7-9 and TRBJ2-2; D call uncertain. The observed sequence ends 3 residues before the CDR3 terminus, with the missing tail filled in from the germline J gene. Looked up from germline, CDR1 is SEHNR and CDR2 is FQNEAQ (reference sequence). The CDR3 totals 14 residues.

This clone was observed at least ten times. The read is 3 residues too short to cover the CDR3 end, so that end is filled in from the germline J gene. This chain joins TRBV12-3 or TRBV12-4 and TRBJ1-1, with D hard to call. The V end lost 8 bases, the J end lost 3 bases, and 13 bases lay between the germline ends. The CDR3 consists of 13 residues. The covered CDR3 bases are TGTGCCAGCGCCAAGACACGGCACACTGAA. This encodes CASAKTRHTE. The entire CDR3 sequence reads CASAKTRHTEAFF.

This clone has a count of ten or more. The read falls 3 residues short of the CDR3 end, and the missing part is taken from the germline J gene. The chain couples TRBV5-1 to TRBJ2-2; the match to TRBD2 covers 8 bases. Looked up from germline, CDR1 is SGHRS and CDR2 is YFSETQ. J was trimmed by 2 bases and V by 0 bases; bases with no gene match: 3. The CDR3 sequence is 16 residues long. CDR3 in amino acids: CASSLEAGGNTGELFF. The part of the CDR3 DNA that was read is TGCGCCAGCAGCTTGGAGGCGGGGGGAAACACCGGGGAG.

This clone was seen many times. The read terminates 3 residues ahead of where the CDR3 ends, so the germline J gene completes it. The chain is built from TRBV5-4 and TRBJ2-3; no reliable D call. CDR1 and CDR2 (germline): SGHNT, YYREEE (reference sequence). The CDR3 is 15 residues long. The ends were cut back, 2 bases at V and 1 base at J, with 11 bases in the middle. The chain's CDR3 is CASSFEGSRTDTQYF. The sequenced CDR3 bases are TGTGCCAGCAGCTTCGAAGGCTCCCGCACAGATACG.

In this sample, this clone turned up many times. The read gets to within 3 residues of the CDR3 end, and the germline J gene fills in the rest. This chain uses TRBV4-2 with TRBJ2-2, with a possible D match to TRBD1 (6 bases). CDR3 length: 16 residues. Germline V gene sequence: CDR1 LGHNA, CDR2 YNFKEQ. CDR3 residues: CASSQLQGPYNSPLFF. The DNA read from the CDR3 is TGTGCCAGCAGCCAATTACAGGGACCTTATAATTCACCG.